A single sample gave rise to the 19 T cell receptor beta chains below, sequenced in a study of cytomegalovirus exposure and HLA in healthy donors. The protocol was immunoSEQ multiplex PCR, while the TCRdb copy is restricted to in-frame clones and leaves out a portion. This table holds fewer than 150,000 clones, around nine tenths found once. The sequencing input was PBMCs. The origin of the receptors is a man between 18 and 35 years old in good health and CMV-seropositive.

The chain couples TRBV11-2 to TRBJ1-2, with 12 bases aligning to TRBD1. The CDR3 has 16 amino acids. V shed 5 bases and J 2 bases; nucleotides not matched to a gene: 6. Germline V gives CDR1 SGHAT, CDR2 FQNNGV. Written as DNA, the CDR3 is TGTGCCAGCAGCCCCTTAGGGACAGGGGGCAACTATGGCTACACCTTC. It codes for CASSPLGTGGNYGYTF.

The chain combines TRBV5-1 with TRBJ2-7; 8 nucleotides line up with TRBD1. The V gene's germline CDR1 is SGHRS and CDR2 YFSETQ. This CDR3 contains 16 residues. Trimming removed 3 bases from V and 4 bases from J; junction bases left unmatched: 12. CDR3 sequence (DNA): TGCGCCAGCAGCTCAAAACGGGACAGGATTCCTTACGAGCAGTACTTC. Translated: CASSSKRDRIPYEQYF.

The chain carries TRBV18 and TRBJ1-2; 7 positions agree with TRBD1. This CDR3 is 16 amino acids long. The trim removed 3 bases at V and 4 bases at J, leaving 11 bases unmatched. From germline, CDR1 is KGHSH and CDR2 LQKENI. DNA of the CDR3: TGTGCCAGCTCACCCGCCAAGATAGGGGGCGGCTATGGCTACACCTTC. This encodes CASSPAKIGGGYGYTF. Drawing the rest from reference TRBV18 and TRBJ1-2, the complete variable domain is NAGVMQNPRHLVRRRGQEARLRCSPMKGHSHVYWYRQLPEEGLKFMVYLQKENIIDESGMPKERFSAEFPKEGPSILRIQQVVRGDSAAYFCASSPAKIGGGYGYTFGSGTRLTVV.

The rearrangement uses TRBV11-2 and TRBJ1-6; TRBD1 matches 9 bases. The CDR3 loop spans 16 amino acids. Trimming cost V 1 base and J 8 bases; bases outside gene matches: 6. Per the germline V gene, CDR1 is SGHAT and CDR2 is FQNNGV. CDR3 loop: CASSLGGQGIDSPLHF. CDR3 nucleotides: TGTGCCAGCAGCTTAGGGGGACAGGGTATAGATTCACCCCTCCACTTT.

In regard to this clone: The junction departs from germline at one end; a sequencing error may be responsible. The V gene is TRBV28, the J gene TRBJ1-1; 7 nucleotides line up with TRBD1. The CDR3 has 11 amino acids. CDR1 is MDHEN and CDR2 is SYDVKM in the germline V gene. This CDR3 is CASSSETDRVF. The CDR3 bases are TGTGCCAGCAGTTCCGAAACCGACAGGGTGTTT. Complete variable domain (other parts from reference TRBV28 and TRBJ1-1): DVKVTQSSRYLVKRTGEKVFLECVQDMDHENMFWYRQDPGLGLRLIYFSYDVKMKEKGDIPEGYSVSREKKERFSLILESASTNQTSMYLCASSSETDRVFGQGTRLTVV.

This chain uses TRBV27 with TRBJ2-1; 10 bases line up with TRBD2. CDR1 and CDR2 (germline): MNHEY, SMNVEV (reference sequence). CDR3 length equals 15 residues. J lost 9 bases, V lost 7 bases, and 12 bases had no gene match. CDR3 nucleotide sequence: TGTGCCAGCACCCACTTATTAGCGGGGGGAGGTGAGCAGTTCTTC. Protein sequence: CASTHLLAGGGEQFF.

V is TRBV13 and J is TRBJ2-5; 15 bases agree with TRBD2. Germline V CDR1 and CDR2: PRHDT, FYEKMQ (reference sequence). The CDR3 is 19 residues long. J lost 1 base, V lost 1 base, and 7 bases had no gene match. The CDR3 DNA reads TGTGCCAGCAGCTTAGCCCTAGGGACTAGCGGGGGGCCCCAAGAGACCCAGTACTTC. Amino acid sequence: CASSLALGTSGGPQETQYF.

V usage is TRBV6-5 and J usage is TRBJ2-7, with 8 bases aligning to TRBD1. The trim removed 6 bases at V and 3 bases at J, leaving 10 bases unmatched. Germline V gene sequence: CDR1 MNHEY, CDR2 SVGAGI. This CDR3 region has 15 residues. The CDR3 protein is CASRPRTGPYYEQYF. Here the CDR3 DNA reads TGTGCCAGCAGACCGAGGACAGGGCCTTACTACGAGCAGTACTTC.

The gene calls are TRBV6-1 and TRBJ2-7; a possible D gene is TRBD1 (6 bases). This CDR3 has 14 residues. Looked up from germline, CDR1 is MNHNS and CDR2 is SASEGT. Trimming left V 7 bases short and J 2 bases short, with 15 bases between. The DNA for the CDR3 is TGTGCCAGCACCATTGTGACAGGAACCTACGAGCAGTACTTC. This translates into CASTIVTGTYEQYF.

J is TRBJ1-5 and V is TRBV27, with 7 nucleotides matching TRBD1. Per germline, CDR1 MNHEY and CDR2 SMNVEV (reference sequence). V was clipped by 6 bases and J by 4 bases; unmatched bases: 9. The CDR3 is made up of 15 amino acids. The CDR3 reads CASRKTGSINQPQHF. The CDR3 bases are TGTGCCAGCAGGAAGACAGGGAGTATTAATCAGCCCCAGCATTTT.

Notes on this clone: The junction shows a germline mismatch at one end, possibly a read error. V and J are TRBV7-7 and TRBJ1-1, with 9 nucleotides matching TRBD1. The CDR3 extends over 14 amino acids. Per the germline V gene, CDR1 is SSHAT and CDR2 is FNYEAQ (reference sequence). CDR3 nucleotides: TGTGCTAGCAGCCGAGTGACAGGGGGAACTGAAGCTTTCTTT. It is translated as CASSRVTGGTEAFF. Full variable domain (remainder filled in from reference TRBV7-7 and TRBJ1-1): GAGVSQSPRYKVTKRGQDVTLRCDPISSHATLYWYQQALGQGPEFLTYFNYEAQPDKSGLPSDRFSAERPEGSISTLTIQRTEQRDSAMYRCASSRVTGGTEAFFGQGTRLTVV.

This clone was observed a single time. This chain's CDR3 is CASSPSTATGTQYF. The DNA for the CDR3 is TGCGCCAGCAGCCCCTCGACTGCTACTGGGACCCAGTACTTC. The chain combines TRBV5-1 with TRBJ2-5; D call uncertain. The CDR3 length is 14 residues. The germline gives CDR1 SGHRS, CDR2 YFSETQ. Trimming removed 4 bases from V and 7 bases from J, with 17 bases in between.

The J gene is TRBJ1-1, the V gene TRBV6-5, with D possibly TRBD1 on 6 matching bases. V was trimmed by 2 bases and J by 5 bases, leaving 6 bases between them. This CDR3 spans 12 amino acids. Germline V gene sequence: CDR1 MNHEY, CDR2 SVGAGI. The CDR3 sequence is CASSYTGTEAFF. In nucleotides, the CDR3 is TGTGCCAGCAGTTACACAGGGACTGAAGCTTTCTTT.

J is TRBJ1-1 and V is TRBV30; unclear D gene. The V end lost 3 bases, the J end lost 1 base, and 6 bases lay between the germline ends. The CDR3 is 12 amino acids. Per germline, CDR1 GTSNPN and CDR2 SVGIG (reference sequence). In DNA form, the CDR3 reads TGTGCCTGGAGCAGGTGGAACACTGAAGCTTTCTTT. Amino acids: CAWSRWNTEAFF. Full variable domain (rest looked up from reference TRBV30 and TRBJ1-1): SQTIHQWPATLVQPVGSPLSLECTVEGTSNPNLYWYRQAAGRGLQLLFYSVGIGQISSEVPQNLSASRPQDRQFILSSKKLLLSDSGFYLCAWSRWNTEAFFGQGTRLTVV.

This clone came up a few times. The chain recombines TRBV7-2 with TRBJ1-1; tentatively, D is TRBD1 (5 bases). Germline CDR1 and CDR2: SGHTA and FQGNSA. The V and J ends lost 1 base and 0 bases respectively, with 6 bases between them. The CDR3 loop spans 14 amino acids. CDR3 nucleotide sequence: TGTGCCAGCAGCTTAGACAGGCTGAACACTGAAGCTTTCTTT. It codes for CASSLDRLNTEAFF.

The gene calls are TRBV6-1 and TRBJ1-2; D may be TRBD1 (6 bases). The germline V and J ends were trimmed by 3 bases and 1 base, with 9 bases remaining between them. Germline V gives CDR1 MNHNS, CDR2 SASEGT. The CDR3 contains 14 residues. This CDR3 reads CASSEMDSNYGYTF. For the CDR3, the DNA is TGTGCCAGCAGTGAGATGGACAGTAACTATGGCTACACCTTC.

The V gene is TRBV5-1, the J gene TRBJ2-1, with 7 bases aligning to TRBD1. In germline, CDR1 is SGHRS, CDR2 YFSETQ. J was trimmed by 4 bases and V by 3 bases; bases with no gene match: 10. CDR3 size: 16 residues. CDR3 nucleotides: TGCGCCAGCAGCTGGATCCCTCAGGGGGTTTACAATGAGCAGTTCTTC. Its protein is CASSWIPQGVYNEQFF.

The rearrangement links TRBV7-2 to TRBJ2-2, with D maybe TRBD2 (6 bases). Germline CDR1 reads SGHTA; CDR2 reads FQGNSA. The CDR3 has 15 residues. Trimming shortened V by 4 bases and J by 6 bases, and 15 bases separated the two germline ends. CDR3 sequence (DNA): TGTGCCAGCAGCTCCCAAGCGGGCGCGGCCGGGGAGCTGTTTTTT. Encoded protein: CASSSQAGAAGELFF.

J is TRBJ2-1 and V is TRBV6-1, with unresolved D. CDR3 length: 15 residues. V lost 0 bases and J 4 bases, leaving 10 bases between the germline ends. Germline V gives CDR1 MNHNS, CDR2 SASEGT. CDR3 coding DNA: TGTGCCAGCAGTGAAGCTCATAATAGTTACAATGAGCAGTTCTTC. It specifies CASSEAHNSYNEQFF.